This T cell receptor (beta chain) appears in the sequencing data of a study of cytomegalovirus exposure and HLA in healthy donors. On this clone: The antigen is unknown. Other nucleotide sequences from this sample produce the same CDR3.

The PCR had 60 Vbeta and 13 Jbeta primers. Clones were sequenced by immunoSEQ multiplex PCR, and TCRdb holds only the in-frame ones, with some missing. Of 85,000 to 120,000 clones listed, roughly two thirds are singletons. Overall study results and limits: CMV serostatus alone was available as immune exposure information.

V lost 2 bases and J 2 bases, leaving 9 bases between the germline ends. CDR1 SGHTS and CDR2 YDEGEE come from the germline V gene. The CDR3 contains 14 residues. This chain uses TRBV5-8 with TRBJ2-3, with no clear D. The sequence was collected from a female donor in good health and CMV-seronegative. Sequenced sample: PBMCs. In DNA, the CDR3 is TGTGCCAGCAGCTTTCAGTCTCCCACAGATACGCAGTATTTT. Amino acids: CASSFQSPTDTQYF.